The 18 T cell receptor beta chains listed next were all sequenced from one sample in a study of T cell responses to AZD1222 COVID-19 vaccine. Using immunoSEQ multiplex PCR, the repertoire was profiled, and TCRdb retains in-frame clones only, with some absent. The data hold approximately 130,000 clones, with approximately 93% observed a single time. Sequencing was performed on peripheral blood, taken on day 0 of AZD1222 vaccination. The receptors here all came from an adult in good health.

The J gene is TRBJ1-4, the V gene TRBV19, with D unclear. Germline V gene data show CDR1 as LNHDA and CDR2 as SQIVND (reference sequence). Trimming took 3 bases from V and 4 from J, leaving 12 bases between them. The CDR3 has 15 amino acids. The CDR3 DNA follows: TGTGCCAGTAGTATCGTGGCGGACTATAATGAAAAACTGTTTTTT. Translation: CASSIVADYNEKLFF.

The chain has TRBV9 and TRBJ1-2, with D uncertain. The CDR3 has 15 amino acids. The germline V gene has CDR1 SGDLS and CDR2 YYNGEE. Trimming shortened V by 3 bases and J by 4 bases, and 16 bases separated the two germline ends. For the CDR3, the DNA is TGTGCCAGCAGCGCCTTAGCGATGAGATCCTATGGCTACACCTTC. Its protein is CASSALAMRSYGYTF.

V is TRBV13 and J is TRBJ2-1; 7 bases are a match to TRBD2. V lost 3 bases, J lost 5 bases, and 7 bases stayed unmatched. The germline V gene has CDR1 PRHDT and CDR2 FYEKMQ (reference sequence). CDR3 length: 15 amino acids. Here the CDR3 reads CASSFVTSFNNEQFF. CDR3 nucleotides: TGTGCCAGCAGCTTTGTGACTAGCTTTAACAATGAGCAGTTCTTC.

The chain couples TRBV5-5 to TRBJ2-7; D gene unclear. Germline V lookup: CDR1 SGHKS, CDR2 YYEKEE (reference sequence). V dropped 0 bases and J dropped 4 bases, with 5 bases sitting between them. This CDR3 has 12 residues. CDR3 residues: CASSLADYEQYF. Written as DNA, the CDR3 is TGTGCCAGCAGCTTGGCTGATTACGAGCAGTACTTC.

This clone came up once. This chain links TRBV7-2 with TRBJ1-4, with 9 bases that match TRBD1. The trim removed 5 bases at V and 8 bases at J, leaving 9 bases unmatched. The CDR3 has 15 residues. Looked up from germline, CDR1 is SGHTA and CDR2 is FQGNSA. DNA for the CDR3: TGTGCCAGCAGCGTCGGACAGGGGAGGCAGGAAAAACTGTTTTTT. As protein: CASSVGQGRQEKLFF.

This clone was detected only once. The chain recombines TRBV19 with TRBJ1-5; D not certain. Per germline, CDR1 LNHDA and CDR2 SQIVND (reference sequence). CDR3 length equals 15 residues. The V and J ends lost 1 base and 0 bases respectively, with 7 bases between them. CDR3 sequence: CASSIGWASNQPQHF. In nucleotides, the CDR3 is TGTGCCAGTAGTATAGGGTGGGCTAGCAATCAGCCCCAGCATTTT.

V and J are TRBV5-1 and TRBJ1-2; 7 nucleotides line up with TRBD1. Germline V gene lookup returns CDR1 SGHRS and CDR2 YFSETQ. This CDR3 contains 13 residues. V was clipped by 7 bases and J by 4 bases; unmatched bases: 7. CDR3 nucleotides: TGCGCCAGCGCCTGGGACAGACGCTATGGCTACACCTTC. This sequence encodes CASAWDRRYGYTF. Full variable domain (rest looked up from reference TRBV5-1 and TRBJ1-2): KAGVTQTPRYLIKTRGQQVTLSCSPISGHRSVSWYQQTPGQGLQFLFEYFSETQRNKGNFPGRFSGRQFSNSRSEMNVSTLELGDSALYLCASAWDRRYGYTFGSGTRLTVV.

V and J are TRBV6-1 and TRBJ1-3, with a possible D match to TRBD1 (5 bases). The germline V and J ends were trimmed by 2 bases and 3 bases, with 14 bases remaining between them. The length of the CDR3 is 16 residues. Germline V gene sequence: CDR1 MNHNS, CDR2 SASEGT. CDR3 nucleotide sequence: TGTGCCAGCAGTGAAACGACAGCCTTAGGTGGAAACACCATATATTTT. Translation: CASSETTALGGNTIYF.

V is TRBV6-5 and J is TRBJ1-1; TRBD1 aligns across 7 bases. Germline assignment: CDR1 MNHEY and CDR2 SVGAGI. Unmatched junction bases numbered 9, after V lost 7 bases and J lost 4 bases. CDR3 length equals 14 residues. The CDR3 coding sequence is TGTGCCAGCATTCAACCAGGGGGGGGCACTGAAGCTTTCTTT. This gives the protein CASIQPGGGTEAFF.

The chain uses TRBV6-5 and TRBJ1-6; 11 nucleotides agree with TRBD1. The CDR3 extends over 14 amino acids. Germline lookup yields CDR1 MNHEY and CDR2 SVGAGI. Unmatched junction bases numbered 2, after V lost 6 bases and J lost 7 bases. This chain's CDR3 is CASRGQGGNSPLHF. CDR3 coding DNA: TGTGCCAGCAGGGGACAGGGGGGGAATTCACCCCTCCACTTT.

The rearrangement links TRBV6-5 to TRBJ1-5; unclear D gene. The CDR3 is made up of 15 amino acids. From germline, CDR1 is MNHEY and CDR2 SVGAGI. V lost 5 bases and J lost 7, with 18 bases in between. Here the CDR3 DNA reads TGTGCCAGCAGTCCCAGTATGGACGGTAAACAGCCCCAGCATTTT. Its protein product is CASSPSMDGKQPQHF.

The CDR3 sequence: CASSLRNTQYF. DNA for the CDR3: TGTGCCAGCAGTTTAAGGAATACGCAGTATTTT. The chain recombines TRBV27 with TRBJ2-3, with no clear D. The CDR3 loop spans 11 amino acids. The V gene's germline CDR1 is MNHEY and CDR2 SMNVEV (reference sequence). Deletions cut 2 bases from V and 7 bases from J, with 4 bases between.

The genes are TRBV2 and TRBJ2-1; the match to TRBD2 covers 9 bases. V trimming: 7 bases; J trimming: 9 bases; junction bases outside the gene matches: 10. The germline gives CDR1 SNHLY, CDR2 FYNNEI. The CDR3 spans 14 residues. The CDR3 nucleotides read TGTGCCAGCATGCGAGATGGTAGCGGGGGTGAGCAGTTCTTC. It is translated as CASMRDGSGGEQFF.

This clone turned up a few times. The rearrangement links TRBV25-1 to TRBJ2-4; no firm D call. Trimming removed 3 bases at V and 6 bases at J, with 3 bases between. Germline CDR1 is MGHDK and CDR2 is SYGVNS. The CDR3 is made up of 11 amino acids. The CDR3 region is CASSDRNIQYF. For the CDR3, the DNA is TGTGCCAGCAGTGACAGAAACATTCAGTACTTC.

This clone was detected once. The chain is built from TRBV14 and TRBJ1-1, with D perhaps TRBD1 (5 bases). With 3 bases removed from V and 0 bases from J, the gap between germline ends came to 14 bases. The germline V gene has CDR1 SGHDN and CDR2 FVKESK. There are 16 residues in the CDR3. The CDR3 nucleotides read TGTGCCAGCAGCCATTCGGGGGGTGGGATGAACACTGAAGCTTTCTTT. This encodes CASSHSGGGMNTEAFF. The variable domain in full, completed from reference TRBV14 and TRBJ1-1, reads EAGVTQFPSHSVIEKGQTVTLRCDPISGHDNLYWYRRVMGKEIKFLLHFVKESKQDESGMPNNRFLAERTGGTYSTLKVQPAELEDSGVYFCASSHSGGGMNTEAFFGQGTRLTVV.

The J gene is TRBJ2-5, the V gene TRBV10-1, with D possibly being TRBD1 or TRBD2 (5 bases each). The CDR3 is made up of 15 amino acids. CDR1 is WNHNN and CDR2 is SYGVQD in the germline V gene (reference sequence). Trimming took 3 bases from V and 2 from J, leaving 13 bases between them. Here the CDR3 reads CASSDTGTGQETQYF. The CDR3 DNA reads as TGCGCCAGCAGTGATACCGGGACCGGTCAAGAGACCCAGTACTTC.

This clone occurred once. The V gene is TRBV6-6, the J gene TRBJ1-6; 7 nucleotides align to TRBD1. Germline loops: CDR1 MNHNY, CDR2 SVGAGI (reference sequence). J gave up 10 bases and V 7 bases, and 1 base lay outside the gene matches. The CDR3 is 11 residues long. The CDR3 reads CASTRGSPLHF. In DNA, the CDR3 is TGTGCCAGCACCAGGGGGTCACCCCTCCACTTT.

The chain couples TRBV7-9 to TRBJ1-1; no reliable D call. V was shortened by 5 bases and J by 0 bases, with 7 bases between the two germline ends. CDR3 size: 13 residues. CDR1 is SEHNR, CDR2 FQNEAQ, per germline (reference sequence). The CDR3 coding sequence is TGTGCCAGCAGCCAATTGGTGAACACTGAAGCTTTCTTT. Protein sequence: CASSQLVNTEAFF.